The clone carrying this TCR beta chain appeared a few times. This CDR3 has 15 residues. V gave up 6 bases and J gave up 0 bases; unmatched junction bases: 8. Germline loops: CDR1 SNHLY, CDR2 FYNNEI. These data come from a study of blood T cell repertoires in COVID-19. About the research overall: Sites in the United States, Italy and Spain provided acute and convalescent COVID-19 samples. Nucleic acid was either cDNA or gDNA, and it came from T cells, B-cell-depleted T cells, or PBMCs.

TCRdb's table, derived via immunoSEQ multiplex PCR, lists solely in-frame clones and lacks some. The sample carries roughly 87,000 clones, around three quarters recorded once. This sequence originates from a woman aged 45 to 65 with acute or convalescent COVID-19. The chain joins TRBV2 to TRBJ2-7; 7 positions match TRBD2. The sequenced sample was peripheral blood. The CDR3 region has the DNA TGTGCCAGCAGCCTCACTAGCGTCAGCTCCTACGAGCAGTACTTC. Amino acids: CASSLTSVSSYEQYF.